A single sample gave rise to the 19 T cell receptor beta chains below, sequenced in a study of T-cell memory formation after mild COVID-19. TCRdb analysed the 5' RACE reads with MiXCR anew, one entry per CDR3 protein. The profile covers approximately 250,000 distinct CDR3 sequences, with 15% to 17% appearing a single time and 2.1% taken by the ten largest. What was sequenced was PBMCs or a T cell subset sorted from them (not recorded which). The receptors were sampled from an adult woman who had mild COVID-19 (a few samples of this study predate the infection). Cell type and time point are not known.

The V gene is TRBV6-2 or TRBV6-3, the J gene TRBJ2-2; TRBD2 aligns across 7 bases. Germline CDR1 and CDR2: MNHEY and SVGEGT. V dropped 6 bases and J dropped 1; count of bases not matched to a gene: 5. CDR3 length: 15 residues. CDR3 bases: TGTGCCAGCAGAAAGACTAGCTTGAACACCGGGGAGCTGTTTTTT. Its translation is CASRKTSLNTGELFF.

This clonotype occurred a few times. V and J are TRBV6-6 and TRBJ2-3, with a weak D call TRBD2 (6 bases). The CDR3 is 14 amino acids. V was trimmed by 6 bases and J by 5 bases, leaving 15 bases between them. Per the germline V gene, CDR1 is MNHNY and CDR2 is SVGAGI (reference sequence). CDR3 sequence: CASREGHPGDTQYF. The CDR3 DNA reads TGTGCCAGCAGGGAGGGCCACCCAGGAGATACGCAGTATTTT.

This clonotype was observed a few times. The chain joins TRBV9 to TRBJ2-5; the D gene is possibly TRBD2 (6 bases). Germline CDR1 SGDLS, CDR2 YYNGEE. The CDR3 extends over 14 amino acids. Trimming removed 0 bases at V and 5 bases at J, with 11 bases between. The CDR3 DNA reads TGTGCCAGCAGCGTAGGTGGAGGGGTGGAGACCCAGTACTTC. Amino acid sequence: CASSVGGGVETQYF.

This clonotype turned up a few times. The V and J genes are TRBV7-9 and TRBJ1-2, with D perhaps TRBD1 (5 bases). The V end lost 0 bases, the J end lost 6 bases, and 11 bases lay between the germline ends. There are 14 residues in the CDR3. Per the germline V gene, CDR1 is SEHNR and CDR2 is FQNEAQ (reference sequence). The CDR3 loop is CASSLASGEDGYTF. The CDR3 nucleotides read TGTGCCAGCAGCTTAGCTTCGGGGGAGGATGGCTACACCTTC.

The chain recombines TRBV6-5 with TRBJ1-3; D is possibly TRBD1 (5 bases). The CDR3 runs 14 residues. V lost 4 bases to trimming and J lost 0 bases, with 7 bases between them. Germline lookup yields CDR1 MNHEY and CDR2 SVGAGI. CDR3 DNA: TGTGCCAGCAGTTGGACAATCTCTGGAAACACCATATATTTT. It translates to CASSWTISGNTIYF.

This clonotype came up many times. The chain joins TRBV6-1 to TRBJ2-5; D may be TRBD2 (6 bases). The V end was cut by 4 bases, the J end by 6 bases, with 15 bases between. CDR1 is MNHNS, CDR2 SASEGT, per germline. CDR3 length: 14 amino acids. CDR3 protein: CASSGEARRKTQYF. Written as DNA, the CDR3 is TGTGCCAGCAGTGGGGAGGCGCGCCGAAAGACCCAGTACTTC.

This chain joins TRBV7-2 and TRBJ2-7, with D tentatively TRBD1 or TRBD2 (6 bases each). From germline, CDR1 is SGHTA and CDR2 FQGNSA. The CDR3 contains 13 residues. The V end lost 1 base, the J end lost 6 bases, and 10 bases lay between the germline ends. CDR3 nucleotides: TGTGCCAGCAGCTTAGAGGGGGGTCGCGAGCAGTACTTC. Its protein product is CASSLEGGREQYF.

In this sample, this clonotype turned up a few times. The chain links TRBV5-1 to TRBJ2-3; tentatively, D is TRBD1 (6 bases). Germline CDR1 reads SGHRS; CDR2 reads YFSETQ. CDR3 length: 15 residues. Trimming removed 6 bases at V and 2 bases at J, with 16 bases between. The CDR3 DNA is TGCGCCAGCACCCCAACGACAGGCTTCACAGATACGCAGTATTTT. It encodes CASTPTTGFTDTQYF.

V gene TRBV5-1 combines with J gene TRBJ1-2, with D perhaps TRBD1 (5 bases). The CDR3 runs to 17 residues. Germline loops: CDR1 SGHRS, CDR2 YFSETQ. Trimming stripped 4 bases from V and 8 bases from J, with 27 bases between. The CDR3 protein is CASSLSSLPPPGNGYTF. The CDR3 nucleotides read TGCGCCAGCAGCCTGTCTTCTTTGCCCCCCCCAGGGAACGGCTACACCTTC.

The chain links TRBV6-1 to TRBJ2-7; D may correspond to TRBD1 or TRBD2 (6 bases each). Between the trimmed V and J ends, which lost 5 bases and 7 bases, there was a span of 21 bases. Germline assignment: CDR1 MNHNS and CDR2 SASEGT. CDR3 length: 15 residues. The CDR3 nucleotides read TGTGCCAGCAGTCCCGGGGGCCCCGGGGTTGGGGAGCAGTACTTC. Translation: CASSPGGPGVGEQYF.

J is TRBJ2-5 and V is TRBV7-9; 9 bases are shared with TRBD1. The germline V gene has CDR1 SEHNR and CDR2 FQNEAQ (reference sequence). J was trimmed by 6 bases and V by 0 bases; bases with no gene match: 17. The CDR3 covers 19 residues. CDR3 DNA sequence: TGTGCCAGCAGCTTAGCCCCGTTACAGGGGGCGGGAGTGCGGAAGACCCAGTACTTC. It translates to CASSLAPLQGAGVRKTQYF. Combining the CDR3 with reference TRBV7-9 and TRBJ2-5 gives the whole variable domain DTGVSQNPRHKITKRGQNVTFRCDPISEHNRLYWYRQTLGQGPEFLTYFQNEAQLEKSRLLSDRFSAERPKGSFSTLEIQRTEQGDSAMYLCASSLAPLQGAGVRKTQYFGPGTRLLVL.

The chain couples TRBV7-9 to TRBJ2-7; D gene ambiguous. The CDR3 runs 14 residues. V gave up 1 base and J gave up 2 bases, with 9 bases separating them. Looked up from germline, CDR1 is SEHNR and CDR2 is FQNEAQ (reference sequence). The CDR3 coding sequence is TGTGCCAGCAGCTTAGTTGGATGGACCTACGAGCAGTACTTC. This sequence encodes CASSLVGWTYEQYF.

This CDR3 is CASTTSGILNTEAFF. The CDR3 DNA reads TGTGCCAGCACCACCTCGGGGATTTTGAACACTGAAGCTTTCTTT. This chain uses TRBV6-2 or TRBV6-3 with TRBJ1-1; no reliable D call. From germline, CDR1 is MNHEY and CDR2 SVGEGT. Trimming took 7 bases from V and 0 from J, leaving 15 bases between them. The CDR3 totals 15 residues.

This clonotype has more than one count but fewer than ten. The chain couples TRBV12-3 or TRBV12-4 to TRBJ1-4; 7 nucleotides align to TRBD1. This CDR3 region has 13 residues. Trimming took 5 bases from V and 11 from J; bases not matched to a gene: 8. CDR3 residues: CASSLTTGSKLFF. DNA for the CDR3: TGTGCCAGCAGTCTGACGACAGGGAGTAAACTGTTTTTT.

This clonotype showed up many times. The V and J genes are TRBV5-1 and TRBJ1-2; no clear D gene. Trimming took 0 bases from V and 2 from J, leaving 5 bases between them. Germline loops: CDR1 SGHRS, CDR2 YFSETQ. This CDR3 has 13 residues. The CDR3 loop is CASSLEGNYGYTF. CDR3 DNA sequence: TGCGCCAGCAGCTTGGAAGGAAACTATGGCTACACCTTC.

The chain couples TRBV18 to TRBJ2-1; no firm D call. Trimming stripped 3 bases from V and 5 bases from J, with 20 bases between. CDR3 length equals 17 residues. The germline CDR1 and CDR2 sequences are KGHSH and LQKENI. The CDR3 sequence: CASSPSWLPTPNNEQFF. The CDR3 DNA follows: TGTGCCAGCTCACCTTCGTGGCTTCCGACGCCCAACAATGAGCAGTTCTTC.

This clonotype was recorded many times. This chain connects TRBV20-1 to TRBJ2-5; 11 positions match TRBD2. The ends lost 0 bases at V and 7 bases at J; junction bases unmatched: 7. The germline V gene has CDR1 DFQATT and CDR2 SNEGSKA (reference sequence). The CDR3 length is 15 residues. The CDR3 region is CSAREGTSGLGTQYF. CDR3 nucleotides: TGCAGTGCTAGAGAGGGGACTAGCGGCCTCGGGACCCAGTACTTC.

This clonotype was counted ten times or more. The chain employs TRBV12-3 or TRBV12-4 and TRBJ2-5; maybe TRBD2 (5 bases). Trimming shortened V by 6 bases and J by 5 bases, and 19 bases separated the two germline ends. This CDR3 has 15 amino acids. CDR3 sequence: CASSARSEGWETQYF. The CDR3 region has the DNA TGTGCCAGCAGCGCCCGCAGTGAGGGATGGGAGACCCAGTACTTC.

This clonotype was counted between two and nine times. V is TRBV7-9 and J is TRBJ1-1, with D hard to call. The CDR3 runs 13 residues. Germline values: CDR1 SEHNR, CDR2 FQNEAQ (reference sequence). V lost 5 bases to trimming and J lost 0 bases, with 7 bases between them. As DNA, the CDR3 is TGTGCCAGCAGCCACGCAGTGAACACTGAAGCTTTCTTT. Translating gives CASSHAVNTEAFF.